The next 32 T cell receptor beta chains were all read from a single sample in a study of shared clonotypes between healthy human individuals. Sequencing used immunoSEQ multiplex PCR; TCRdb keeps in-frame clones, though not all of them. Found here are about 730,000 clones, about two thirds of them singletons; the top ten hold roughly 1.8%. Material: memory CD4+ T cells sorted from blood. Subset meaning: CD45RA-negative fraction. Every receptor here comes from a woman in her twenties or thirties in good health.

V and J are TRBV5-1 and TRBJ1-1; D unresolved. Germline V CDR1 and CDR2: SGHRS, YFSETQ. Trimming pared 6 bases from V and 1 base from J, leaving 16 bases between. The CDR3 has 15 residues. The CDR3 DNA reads TGCGCCAGCAATTATCTCTTCGGAGGGAACACTGAAGCTTTCTTT. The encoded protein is CASNYLFGGNTEAFF.

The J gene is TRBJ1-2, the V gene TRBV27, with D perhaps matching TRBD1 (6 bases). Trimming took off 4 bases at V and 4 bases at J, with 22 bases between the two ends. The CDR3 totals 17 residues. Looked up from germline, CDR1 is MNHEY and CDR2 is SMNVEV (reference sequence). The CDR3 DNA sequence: TGTGCCAGCAGTTACAGGATTCAAACAGGGTTGATCTATGGCTACACCTTC. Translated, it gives CASSYRIQTGLIYGYTF.

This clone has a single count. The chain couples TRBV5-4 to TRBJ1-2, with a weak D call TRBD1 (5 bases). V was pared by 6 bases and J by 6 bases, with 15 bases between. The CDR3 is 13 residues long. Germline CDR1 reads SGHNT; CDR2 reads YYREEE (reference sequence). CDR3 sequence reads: CASTPTGGDGYTF. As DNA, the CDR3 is TGTGCCAGCACCCCGACGGGGGGGGATGGCTACACCTTC.

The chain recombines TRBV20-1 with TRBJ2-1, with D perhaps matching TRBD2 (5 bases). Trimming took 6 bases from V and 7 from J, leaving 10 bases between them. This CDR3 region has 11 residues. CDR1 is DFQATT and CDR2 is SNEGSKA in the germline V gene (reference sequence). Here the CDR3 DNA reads TGCAGTGCCCCGGACTTGAATGAGCAGTTCTTC. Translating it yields CSAPDLNEQFF.

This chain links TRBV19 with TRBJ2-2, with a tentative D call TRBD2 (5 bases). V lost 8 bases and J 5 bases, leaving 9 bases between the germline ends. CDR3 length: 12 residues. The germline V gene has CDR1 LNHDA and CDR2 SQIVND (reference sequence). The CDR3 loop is CASCTRTGELFF. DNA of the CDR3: TGTGCCAGTTGCACTAGGACCGGGGAGCTGTTTTTT.

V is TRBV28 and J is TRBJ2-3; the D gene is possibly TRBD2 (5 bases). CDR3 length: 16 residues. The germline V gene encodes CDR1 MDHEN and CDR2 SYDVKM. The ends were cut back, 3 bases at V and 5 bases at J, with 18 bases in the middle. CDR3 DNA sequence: TGTGCCAGCAGTTTCCGCGGTAGAGGGAGTAGAGATACGCAGTATTTT. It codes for CASSFRGRGSRDTQYF.

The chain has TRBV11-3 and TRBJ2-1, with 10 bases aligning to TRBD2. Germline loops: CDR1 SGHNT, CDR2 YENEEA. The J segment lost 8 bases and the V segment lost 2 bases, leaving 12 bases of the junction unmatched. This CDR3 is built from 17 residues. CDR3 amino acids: CASSLLEVAGGFDEQFF. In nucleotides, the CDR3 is TGTGCCAGCAGCTTACTTGAGGTAGCGGGAGGCTTCGATGAGCAGTTCTTC.

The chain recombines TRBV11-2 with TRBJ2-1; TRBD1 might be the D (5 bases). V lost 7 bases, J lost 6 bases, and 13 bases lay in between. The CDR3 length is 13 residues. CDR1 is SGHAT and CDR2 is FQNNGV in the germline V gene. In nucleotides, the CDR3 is TGTGCCAGCACCCGAGACAGTATCAATGAGCAGTTCTTC. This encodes CASTRDSINEQFF.

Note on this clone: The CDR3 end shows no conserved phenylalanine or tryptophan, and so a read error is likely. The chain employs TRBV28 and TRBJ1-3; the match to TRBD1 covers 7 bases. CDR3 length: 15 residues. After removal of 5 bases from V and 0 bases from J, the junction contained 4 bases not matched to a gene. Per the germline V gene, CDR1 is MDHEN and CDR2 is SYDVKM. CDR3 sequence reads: CASSQGGASGNTIYL. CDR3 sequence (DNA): TGTGCCAGCAGTCAGGGGGGGGCCTCTGGAAACACCATATATCTT.

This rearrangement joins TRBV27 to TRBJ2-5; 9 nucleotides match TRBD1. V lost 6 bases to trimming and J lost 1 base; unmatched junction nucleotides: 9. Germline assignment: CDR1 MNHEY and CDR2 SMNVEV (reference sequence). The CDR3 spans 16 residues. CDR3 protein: CASSPTPGQGQETQYF. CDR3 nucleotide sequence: TGTGCCAGCAGCCCTACCCCGGGACAGGGCCAAGAGACCCAGTACTTC.

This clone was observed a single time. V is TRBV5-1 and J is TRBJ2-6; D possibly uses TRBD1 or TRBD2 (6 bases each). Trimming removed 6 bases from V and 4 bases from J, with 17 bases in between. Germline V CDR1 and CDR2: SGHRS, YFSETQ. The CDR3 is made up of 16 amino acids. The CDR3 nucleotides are TGCGCCAGCAATAGGGGGGTCCTCACCGGGGCCAACGTCCTGACTTTC. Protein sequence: CASNRGVLTGANVLTF.

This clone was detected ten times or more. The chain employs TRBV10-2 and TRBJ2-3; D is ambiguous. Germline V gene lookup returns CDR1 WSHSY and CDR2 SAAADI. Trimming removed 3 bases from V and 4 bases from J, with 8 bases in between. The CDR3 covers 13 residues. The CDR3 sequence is CASSDRVADTQYF. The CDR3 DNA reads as TGCGCCAGCAGTGATAGGGTGGCAGATACGCAGTATTTT.

The CDR3 region has the DNA TGTGCCAGCAGCCCCTACAATCTTCCGGGAGCGGGCTACGAGCAGTACTTC. This gives the protein CASSPYNLPGAGYEQYF. The chain carries TRBV7-8 and TRBJ2-7, with D possibly TRBD2 on 6 matching bases. The germline V gene encodes CDR1 SGHVS and CDR2 FQNEAQ. This CDR3 region has 17 residues. Trimming removed 5 bases from V and 3 bases from J, with 23 bases in between.

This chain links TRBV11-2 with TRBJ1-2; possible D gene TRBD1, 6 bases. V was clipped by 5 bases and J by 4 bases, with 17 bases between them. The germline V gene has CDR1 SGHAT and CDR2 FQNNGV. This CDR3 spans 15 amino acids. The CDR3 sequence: CASSQSGQRLYGYTF. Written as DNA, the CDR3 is TGTGCCAGCAGCCAATCAGGACAGCGCCTCTATGGCTACACCTTC.

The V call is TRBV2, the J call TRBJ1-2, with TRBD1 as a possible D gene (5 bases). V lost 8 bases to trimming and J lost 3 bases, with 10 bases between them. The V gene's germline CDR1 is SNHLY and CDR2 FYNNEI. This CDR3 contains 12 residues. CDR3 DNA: TGTGCCAGCCGTTGGGGGGACTATGGCTACACCTTC. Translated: CASRWGDYGYTF.

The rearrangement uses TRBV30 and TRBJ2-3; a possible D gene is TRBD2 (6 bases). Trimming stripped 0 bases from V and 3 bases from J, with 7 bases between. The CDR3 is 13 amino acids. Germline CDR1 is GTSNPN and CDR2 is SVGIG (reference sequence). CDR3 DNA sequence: TGTGCCTGGAGTGTGGAGGGAACAGATACGCAGTATTTT. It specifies CAWSVEGTDTQYF.

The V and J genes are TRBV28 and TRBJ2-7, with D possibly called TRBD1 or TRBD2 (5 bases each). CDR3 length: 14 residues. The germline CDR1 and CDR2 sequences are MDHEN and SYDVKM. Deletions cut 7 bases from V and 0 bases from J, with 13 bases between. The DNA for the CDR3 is TGTGCCAGCAATCGGGACGGATCCTCCTACGAGCAGTACTTC. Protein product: CASNRDGSSYEQYF.

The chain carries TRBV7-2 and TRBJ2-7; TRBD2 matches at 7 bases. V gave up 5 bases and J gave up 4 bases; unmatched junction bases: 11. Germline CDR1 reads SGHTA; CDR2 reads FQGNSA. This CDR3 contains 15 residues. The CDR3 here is CASSIISGRPYEQYF. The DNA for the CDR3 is TGTGCCAGCAGCATAATTAGCGGGCGACCTTACGAGCAGTACTTC.

This chain's CDR3 is CATSRAAGYTGELFF. CDR3 in DNA: TGTGCCACCAGCAGAGCAGCGGGGTACACCGGGGAGCTGTTTTTT. The chain employs TRBV15 and TRBJ2-2, with 7 bases identical to TRBD2. Germline loops: CDR1 LNHNV, CDR2 YYDKDF (reference sequence). The CDR3 is made up of 15 amino acids. Trimming removed 1 base from V and 3 bases from J; junction bases left unmatched: 2.

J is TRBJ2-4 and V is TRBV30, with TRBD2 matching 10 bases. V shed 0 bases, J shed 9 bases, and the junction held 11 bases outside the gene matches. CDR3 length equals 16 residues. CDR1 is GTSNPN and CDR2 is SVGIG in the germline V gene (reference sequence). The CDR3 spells CAWSVRAGGPGGIQYF. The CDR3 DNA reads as TGTGCCTGGAGTGTCCGAGCGGGAGGGCCGGGGGGCATTCAGTACTTC. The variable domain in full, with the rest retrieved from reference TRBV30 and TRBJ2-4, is SQTIHQWPATLVQPVGSPLSLECTVEGTSNPNLYWYRQAAGRGLQLLFYSVGIGQISSEVPQNLSASRPQDRQFILSSKKLLLSDSGFYLCAWSVRAGGPGGIQYFGAGTRLSVL.

Here the CDR3 DNA reads TGTGCCAGCAGCAAACTCCAGGTGAAGCGGAAGTCCTACGAGCAGTACTTC. Protein product: CASSKLQVKRKSYEQYF. The chain has TRBV7-9 and TRBJ2-7, with a weak D call TRBD2 (5 bases). The CDR3 contains 17 residues. Deletions cut 5 bases from V and 1 base from J, with 21 bases between. Germline V gene data show CDR1 as SEHNR and CDR2 as FQNEAQ (reference sequence).

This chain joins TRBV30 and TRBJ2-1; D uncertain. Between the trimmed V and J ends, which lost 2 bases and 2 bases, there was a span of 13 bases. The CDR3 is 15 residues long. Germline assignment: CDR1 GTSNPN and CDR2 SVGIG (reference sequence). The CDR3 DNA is TGTGCCTGGAGTCACAACTTGAGCCCCTACAATGAGCAGTTCTTC. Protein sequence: CAWSHNLSPYNEQFF.

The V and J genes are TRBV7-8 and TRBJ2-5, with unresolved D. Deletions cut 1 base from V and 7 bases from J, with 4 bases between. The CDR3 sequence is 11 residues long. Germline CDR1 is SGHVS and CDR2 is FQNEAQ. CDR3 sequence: CASSLVWTQYF. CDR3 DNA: TGTGCCAGCAGCTTAGTGTGGACCCAGTACTTC.

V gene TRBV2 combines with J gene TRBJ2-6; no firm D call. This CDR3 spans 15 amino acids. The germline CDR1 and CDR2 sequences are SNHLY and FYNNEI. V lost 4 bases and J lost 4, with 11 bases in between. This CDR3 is CASSVRGGGANVLTF. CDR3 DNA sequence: TGTGCCAGCAGTGTCCGAGGTGGGGGGGCCAACGTCCTGACTTTC.

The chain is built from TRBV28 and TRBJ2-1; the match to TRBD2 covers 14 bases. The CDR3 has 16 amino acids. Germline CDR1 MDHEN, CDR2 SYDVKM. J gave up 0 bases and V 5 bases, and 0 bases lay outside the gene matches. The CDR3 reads CASSGTSGSSYNEQFF. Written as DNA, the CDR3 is TGTGCCAGCAGTGGGACTAGCGGGAGCTCCTACAATGAGCAGTTCTTC.

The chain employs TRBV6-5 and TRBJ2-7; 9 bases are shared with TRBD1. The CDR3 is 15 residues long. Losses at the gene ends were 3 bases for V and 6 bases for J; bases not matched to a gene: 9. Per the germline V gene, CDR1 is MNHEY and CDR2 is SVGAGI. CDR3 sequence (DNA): TGTGCCAGCAGTTATTCGCCGGGACAGGGTTTCGAGCAGTACTTC. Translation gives CASSYSPGQGFEQYF.

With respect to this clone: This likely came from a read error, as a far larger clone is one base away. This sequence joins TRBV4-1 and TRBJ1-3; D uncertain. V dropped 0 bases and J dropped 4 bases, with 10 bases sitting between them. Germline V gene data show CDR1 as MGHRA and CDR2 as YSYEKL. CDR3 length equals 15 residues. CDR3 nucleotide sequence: TGCGCCAGCAGCCAAGATGCCCAGAGGGGAAACACCATATATTTT. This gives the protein CASSQDAQRGNTIYF.

The CDR3 DNA follows: TGCGCCAGCAGCTTGGATATAGCAGACTACAATGAGCAGTTCTTC. Its translation is CASSLDIADYNEQFF. The V gene is TRBV5-1, the J gene TRBJ2-1; D not resolved. The CDR3 is 15 amino acids. Germline assignment: CDR1 SGHRS and CDR2 YFSETQ. V lost 0 bases and J lost 3, with 10 bases in between.

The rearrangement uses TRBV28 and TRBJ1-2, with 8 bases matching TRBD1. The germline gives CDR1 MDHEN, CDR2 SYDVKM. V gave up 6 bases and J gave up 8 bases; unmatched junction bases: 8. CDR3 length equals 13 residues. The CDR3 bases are TGTGCCAGCAGGGACAGGGTGGCTGTGGGCTACACCTTC. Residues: CASRDRVAVGYTF.

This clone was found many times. The CDR3 is CSVELAPGTEFTDTQYF. The CDR3 DNA sequence: TGCAGCGTTGAGCTGGCCCCCGGGACGGAGTTCACAGATACGCAGTATTTT. This chain links TRBV29-1 with TRBJ2-3, with D tentatively TRBD1 or TRBD2 (5 bases each). Germline CDR1 reads SQVTM; CDR2 reads ANQGSEA. Between the trimmed V and J ends, which lost 3 bases and 2 bases, there was a span of 21 bases. This CDR3 is built from 17 residues.

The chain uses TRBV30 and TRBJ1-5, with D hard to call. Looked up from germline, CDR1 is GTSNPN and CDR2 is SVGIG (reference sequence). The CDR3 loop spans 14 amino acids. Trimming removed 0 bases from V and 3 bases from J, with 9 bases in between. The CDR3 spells CAWSVVSNNQPQHF. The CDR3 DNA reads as TGTGCCTGGAGTGTGGTCAGCAACAATCAGCCCCAGCATTTT.

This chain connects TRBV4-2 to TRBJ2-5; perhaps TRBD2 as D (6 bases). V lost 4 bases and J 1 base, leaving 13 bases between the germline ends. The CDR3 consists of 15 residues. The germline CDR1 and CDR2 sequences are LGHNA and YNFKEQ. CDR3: CASSPPRGIQETQYF. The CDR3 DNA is TGTGCCAGCAGCCCTCCCCGGGGGATCCAAGAGACCCAGTACTTC.